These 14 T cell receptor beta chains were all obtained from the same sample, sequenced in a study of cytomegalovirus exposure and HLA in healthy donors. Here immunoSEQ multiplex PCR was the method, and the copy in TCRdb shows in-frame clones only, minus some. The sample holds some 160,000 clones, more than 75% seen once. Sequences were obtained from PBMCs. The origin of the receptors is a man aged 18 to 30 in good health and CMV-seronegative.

The CDR3 coding sequence is TGTGCCAGCTCACCGACTAGCGGGGGTATCTCCTACAATGAGCAGTTCTTC. It yields the protein CASSPTSGGISYNEQFF. The chain carries TRBV18 and TRBJ2-1; 12 bases fit TRBD2. The V and J ends lost 3 bases and 0 bases, in that order; junction bases with no gene match: 3. The CDR3 length is 17 residues. The germline V gene encodes CDR1 KGHSH and CDR2 LQKENI.

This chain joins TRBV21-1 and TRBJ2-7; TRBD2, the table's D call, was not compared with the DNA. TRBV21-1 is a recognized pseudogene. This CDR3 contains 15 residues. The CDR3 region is CASSKETTPRYEQYV. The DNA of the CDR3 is TGTGCCAGCAGCAAAGAAACTACTCCTAGGTACGAGCAGTACGTC.

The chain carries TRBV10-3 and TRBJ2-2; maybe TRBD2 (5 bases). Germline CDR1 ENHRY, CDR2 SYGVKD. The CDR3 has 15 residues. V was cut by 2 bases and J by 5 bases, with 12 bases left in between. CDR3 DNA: TGTGCCATCAGTGAGGTGGGAGTTCTAACCGGGGAGCTGTTTTTT. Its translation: CAISEVGVLTGELFF.

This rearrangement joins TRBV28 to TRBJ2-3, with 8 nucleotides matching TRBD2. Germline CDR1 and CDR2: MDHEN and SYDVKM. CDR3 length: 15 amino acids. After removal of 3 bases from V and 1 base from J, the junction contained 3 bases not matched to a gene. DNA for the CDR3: TGTGCCAGCAGTTTTGTAGCGGGGCGCACAGATACGCAGTATTTT. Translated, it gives CASSFVAGRTDTQYF.

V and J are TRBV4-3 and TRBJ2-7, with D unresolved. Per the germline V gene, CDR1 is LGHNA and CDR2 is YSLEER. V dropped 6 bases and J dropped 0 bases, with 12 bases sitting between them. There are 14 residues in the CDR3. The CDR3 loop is CASRPILSSYEQYF. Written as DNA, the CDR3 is TGCGCCAGCAGGCCCATCCTAAGCTCCTACGAGCAGTACTTC.

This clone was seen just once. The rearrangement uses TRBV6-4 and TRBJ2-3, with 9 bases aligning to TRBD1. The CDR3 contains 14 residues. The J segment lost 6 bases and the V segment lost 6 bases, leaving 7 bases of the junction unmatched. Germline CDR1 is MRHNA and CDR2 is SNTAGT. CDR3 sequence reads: CASSEQGAGDTQYF. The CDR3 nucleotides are TGTGCCAGCAGCGAACAGGGGGCGGGGGATACGCAGTATTTT.

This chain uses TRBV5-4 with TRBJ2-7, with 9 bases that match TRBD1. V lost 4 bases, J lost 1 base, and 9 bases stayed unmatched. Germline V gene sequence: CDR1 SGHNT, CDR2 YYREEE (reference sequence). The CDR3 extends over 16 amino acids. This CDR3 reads CASSPGQGRTSYEQYF. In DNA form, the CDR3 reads TGTGCCAGCAGCCCGGGACAGGGCCGAACTTCCTACGAGCAGTACTTC.

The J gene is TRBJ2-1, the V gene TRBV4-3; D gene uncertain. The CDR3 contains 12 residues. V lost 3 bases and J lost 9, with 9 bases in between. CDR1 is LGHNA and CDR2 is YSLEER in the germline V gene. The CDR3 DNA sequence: TGCGCCAGCAGCCAGTCGGGTGGTGAGCAGTTCTTC. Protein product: CASSQSGGEQFF.

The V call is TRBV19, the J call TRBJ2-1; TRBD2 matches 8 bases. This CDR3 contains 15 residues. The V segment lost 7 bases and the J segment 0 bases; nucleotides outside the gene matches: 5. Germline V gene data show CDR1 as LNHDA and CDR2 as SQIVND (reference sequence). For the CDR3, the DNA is TGTGCCAGTAAAGTCAGCGGGAGCTCCTACAATGAGCAGTTCTTC. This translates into CASKVSGSSYNEQFF. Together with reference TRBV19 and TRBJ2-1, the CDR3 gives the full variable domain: DGGITQSPKYLFRKEGQNVTLSCEQNLNHDAMYWYRQDPGQGLRLIYYSQIVNDFQKGDIAEGYSVSREKKESFPLTVTSAQKNPTAFYLCASKVSGSSYNEQFFGPGTRLTVL.

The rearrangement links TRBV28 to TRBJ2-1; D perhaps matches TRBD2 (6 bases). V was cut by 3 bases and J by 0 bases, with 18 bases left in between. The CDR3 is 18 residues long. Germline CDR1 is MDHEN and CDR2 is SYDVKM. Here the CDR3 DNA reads TGTGCCAGCAGTTTCAGTTGGTTCCCCGGGAGCTCCTACAATGAGCAGTTCTTC. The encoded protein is CASSFSWFPGSSYNEQFF.

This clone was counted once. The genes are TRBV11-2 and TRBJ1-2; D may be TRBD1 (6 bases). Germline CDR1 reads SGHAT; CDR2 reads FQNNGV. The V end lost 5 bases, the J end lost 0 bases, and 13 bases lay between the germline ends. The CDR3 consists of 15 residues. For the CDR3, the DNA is TGTGCCAGCAGCCTTATGACAGGAGCTAACTATGGCTACACCTTC. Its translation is CASSLMTGANYGYTF.

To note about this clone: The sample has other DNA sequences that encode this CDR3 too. The CDR3 reads CASSLGQGSYEQYV. The CDR3 DNA sequence: TGCGCCAGCAGCTTGGGACAGGGATCCTACGAGCAGTACGTC. This chain joins TRBV5-1 and TRBJ2-7, with 7 bases matching TRBD1. Germline V gives CDR1 SGHRS, CDR2 YFSETQ. The CDR3 runs 14 residues. The junction had 1 base not matched to a gene; V was cut back by 0 bases and J by 1 base.

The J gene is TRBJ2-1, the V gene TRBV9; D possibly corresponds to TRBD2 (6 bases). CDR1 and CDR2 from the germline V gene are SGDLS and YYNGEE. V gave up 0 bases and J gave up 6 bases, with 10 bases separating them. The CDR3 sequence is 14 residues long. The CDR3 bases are TGTGCCAGCAGCGTAGGAGGGACTCCCAATGAGCAGTTCTTC. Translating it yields CASSVGGTPNEQFF.

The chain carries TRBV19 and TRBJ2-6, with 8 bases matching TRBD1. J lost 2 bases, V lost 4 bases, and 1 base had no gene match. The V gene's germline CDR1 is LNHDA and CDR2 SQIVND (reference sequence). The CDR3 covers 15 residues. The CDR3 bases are TGTGCCAGTAGTAGGGACAGGCCTGGGGCCAACGTCCTGACTTTC. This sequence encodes CASSRDRPGANVLTF.